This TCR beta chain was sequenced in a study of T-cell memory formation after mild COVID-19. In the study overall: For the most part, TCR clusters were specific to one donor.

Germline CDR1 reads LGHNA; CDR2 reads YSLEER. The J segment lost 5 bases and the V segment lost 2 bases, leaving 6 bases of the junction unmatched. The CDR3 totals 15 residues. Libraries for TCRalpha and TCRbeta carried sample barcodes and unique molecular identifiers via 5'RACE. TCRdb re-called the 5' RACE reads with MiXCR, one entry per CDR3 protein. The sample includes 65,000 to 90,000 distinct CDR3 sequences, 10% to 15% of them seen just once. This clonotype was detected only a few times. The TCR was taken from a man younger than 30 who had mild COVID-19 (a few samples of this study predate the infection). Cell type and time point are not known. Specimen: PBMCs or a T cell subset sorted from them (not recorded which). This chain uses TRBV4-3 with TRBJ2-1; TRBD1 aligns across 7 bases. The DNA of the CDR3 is TGCGCCAGCAGCCAACGACAGGGTTCGAACAATGAGCAGTTCTTC. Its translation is CASSQRQGSNNEQFF.